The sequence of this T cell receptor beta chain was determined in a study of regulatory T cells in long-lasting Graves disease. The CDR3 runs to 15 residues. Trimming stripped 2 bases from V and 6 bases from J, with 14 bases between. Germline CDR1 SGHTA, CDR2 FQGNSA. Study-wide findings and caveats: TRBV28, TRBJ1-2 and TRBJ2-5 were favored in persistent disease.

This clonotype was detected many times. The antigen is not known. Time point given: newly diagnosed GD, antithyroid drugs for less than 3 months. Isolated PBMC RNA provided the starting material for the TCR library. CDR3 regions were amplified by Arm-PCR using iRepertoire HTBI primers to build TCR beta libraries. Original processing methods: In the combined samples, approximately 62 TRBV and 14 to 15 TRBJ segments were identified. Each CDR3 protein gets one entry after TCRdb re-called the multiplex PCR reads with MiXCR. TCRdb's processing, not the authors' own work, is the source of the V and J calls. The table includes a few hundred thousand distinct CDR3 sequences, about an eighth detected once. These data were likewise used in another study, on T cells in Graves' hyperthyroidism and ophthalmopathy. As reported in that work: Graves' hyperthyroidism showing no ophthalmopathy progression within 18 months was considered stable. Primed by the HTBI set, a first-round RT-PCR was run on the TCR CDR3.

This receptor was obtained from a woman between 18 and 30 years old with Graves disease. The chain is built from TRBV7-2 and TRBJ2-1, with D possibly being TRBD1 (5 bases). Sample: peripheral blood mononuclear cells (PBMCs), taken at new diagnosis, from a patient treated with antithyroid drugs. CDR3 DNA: TGTGCCAGCAGCTTATTAAGGGGAACGGGCAATGAGCAGTTCTTC. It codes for CASSLLRGTGNEQFF.